The 6 T cell receptor beta chains below come from one sample, sequenced in a study of a mutant IDH1 vaccine in newly diagnosed glioma. Time point of the sample: baseline, week 1 (first vaccination visit). Treatment noted: pre-vaccination baseline after standard-of-care therapy. The protocol was immunoSEQ multiplex PCR, while the TCRdb copy is restricted to in-frame clones and leaves out a portion. The sample carries approximately 92,000 clones, approximately 83% recorded once. Sequenced here: PBMCs, sampled from a glioma patient treated with radiotherapy, temozolomide or both. The receptor set was obtained from a woman between 50 and 59 years old with glioma.

V usage is TRBV5-1 and J usage is TRBJ2-1, with TRBD2 matching 15 bases. This CDR3 has 16 residues. V shed 4 bases and J 8 bases; nucleotides not matched to a gene: 7. Germline assignment: CDR1 SGHRS and CDR2 YFSETQ. The CDR3 region has the DNA TGCGCCAGCAGCGCGGGCGGGACTAGCGGGGGGCATGAGCAGTTCTTC. This translates into CASSAGGTSGGHEQFF.

This rearrangement joins TRBV27 to TRBJ1-6; D may be TRBD1 (5 bases). The CDR3 contains 14 residues. The V end was cut by 3 bases, the J end by 10 bases, with 13 bases between. Germline CDR1 MNHEY, CDR2 SMNVEV (reference sequence). The CDR3 here is CASSFWGSGSPLHF. CDR3 nucleotides: TGTGCCAGCAGTTTCTGGGGCTCGGGGTCACCCCTCCACTTT.

The chain has TRBV9 and TRBJ2-1, with D maybe TRBD2 (5 bases). The CDR3 loop spans 14 amino acids. In germline, CDR1 is SGDLS, CDR2 YYNGEE. The germline V and J ends were trimmed by 4 bases and 3 bases, with 11 bases remaining between them. DNA for the CDR3: TGTGCCAGCAGCCGGACTGGATACTACAATGAGCAGTTCTTC. It codes for CASSRTGYYNEQFF.

This clone was seen only once. The V call is TRBV4-1, the J call TRBJ1-3, with 8 bases matching TRBD1. This CDR3 is 17 amino acids long. Losses at the gene ends were 0 bases for V and 2 bases for J; bases not matched to a gene: 6. Germline CDR1 MGHRA, CDR2 YSYEKL. The CDR3 sequence is CASSQDGQGLPGNTIYF. As DNA, the CDR3 is TGCGCCAGCAGCCAAGATGGACAGGGACTCCCTGGAAACACCATATATTTT.

The chain joins TRBV10-3 to TRBJ1-2; D gene ambiguous. Germline V gives CDR1 ENHRY, CDR2 SYGVKD. The CDR3 is 13 amino acids. The V and J ends lost 4 bases and 6 bases respectively, with 12 bases between them. The chain's CDR3 is CAISGWATNGYTF. CDR3 nucleotide sequence: TGTGCCATCAGTGGTTGGGCAACCAATGGCTACACCTTC.

The chain couples TRBV30 to TRBJ1-2; 12 bases agree with TRBD1. Unmatched junction bases numbered 11, after V lost 3 bases and J lost 6 bases. The CDR3 has 16 amino acids. Germline-derived CDR1 and CDR2 are GTSNPN and SVGIG (reference sequence). The chain's CDR3 is CAWSVVWDRGHDGYTF. CDR3 in DNA: TGTGCCTGGAGCGTAGTTTGGGACAGGGGGCATGATGGCTACACCTTC.